A selection of T cell receptor beta chains follows, all from one sample in a study of T cells expressing NK-cell markers. One entry per CDR3 protein, without DNA, is what TCRdb gives after re-calling the 5' RACE reads. With 550,000 to 600,000 distinct CDR3 sequences in the sample, the ten largest clones hold approximately 3.5%. Sample: blood T cells: a sorted CD56 or NKG2C T cell subset, CD4+ or CD8+ T cells, or bulk PBMC T cells (not recorded which). These receptor sequences come from a young man in good health. Each CDR3 is given with its conserved first and last residue.

CDR3aa	j_gene	v_gene
CASSYGKGGELFF	TRBJ2-2	TRBV12-3/TRBV12-4
CASSLVQLRASYEQYF	TRBJ2-7	TRBV5-1
CASSLVVAGGLGQFF	TRBJ2-1	TRBV5-5
CASSSEGTPNSPLHF	TRBJ1-6	TRBV12-3/TRBV12-4
CASRKPGQGAQRGHF	TRBJ1-6	TRBV2
CASSSINTGELFF	TRBJ2-2	TRBV7-8
CASSPRALGQAPLATEAFF	TRBJ1-1	TRBV5-1
CAISELSGDRSTDTQYF	TRBJ2-3	TRBV10-3
CASSQDYRREGAHEQFF	TRBJ2-1	TRBV4-2
CSATSTSGSVGNEQFF	TRBJ2-1	TRBV20-1
CSAPDPTSGTYNEQFF	TRBJ2-1	TRBV20-1
CASSPQAGRSYEQYF	TRBJ2-7	TRBV18
CATQQGTGGRETQYF	TRBJ2-5	TRBV24-1
CASSSGQLRAVVETQYF	TRBJ2-5	TRBV6-5
CASSPKDLPNDEQYF	TRBJ2-7	TRBV18